The rows below give T cell receptor beta chains drawn from one sample of a study of patients and donors after allogeneic stem cell transplantation. TCRdb re-analysed the RT-PCR reads in MiXCR, keeping a single row per CDR3 protein. The table lists about a million distinct CDR3 sequences, around 17% of them singletons. Input material: blood, either unsorted or a sorted T cell fraction (not recorded which). These TCRs come from a human donor who was either an allogeneic HSCT recipient or a stem cell or donor lymphocyte infusion donor (not recorded which). It is not recorded whose cells these are; they may come from a transplant donor. Each CDR3 is given with its conserved first and last residue. A D gene is named only where the DNA matches it firmly. Size values are once, few and many counts, or a class for expanded clones, and some rows have none.

TRBJ2-7,TRBV12-3/TRBV12-4,few,TRBD1,TGTGCCAGCAGACCGAGTGACAGGGCGGATTCTGGCGAGCAGTACTTC,CASRPSDRADSGEQYF
TRBJ2-3,TRBV5-1,few,.,TGCGCCAGCATCCGAGGTTCGGGTACTAGCACAGATACGCAGTATTTT,CASIRGSGTSTDTQYF
TRBJ2-2,TRBV10-3,.,TRBD2,TGTGCCATCAGTGACCGAGCGGGAGAACCCGGGGAGCTGTTTTTT,CAISDRAGEPGELFF
TRBJ2-7,TRBV27,many,.,TGTGCCAGCCTTTCCGCAGGGGACCCCTACGAGCAGTACTTC,CASLSAGDPYEQYF
TRBJ2-7,TRBV27,.,.,TGTGCCAGCAGTCCGGACCGGCGGAGCGGGCAGTCCTACGAGCAGTACTTC,CASSPDRRSGQSYEQYF
TRBJ2-3,TRBV11-2,.,.,TGTGCCAGCAGTTATAGGGGTTCTAGCACAGATACGCAGTATTTT,CASSYRGSSTDTQYF
TRBJ2-7,TRBV12-3/TRBV12-4,many,.,TGTGCCAGCAGTTTGACAGAGTACGAGCAGTACTTC,CASSLTEYEQYF
TRBJ1-4,TRBV7-9,.,.,TGTGCCAGCAGCTTAGCCCGTCGGGGGAATGAAAAACTGTTTTTT,CASSLARRGNEKLFF
TRBJ2-3,TRBV24-1,.,TRBD2,TGTGCCACCAGTGACCGGACTAGTGCAGATACGCAGTATTTT,CATSDRTSADTQYF
TRBJ1-3,TRBV7-2,.,.,TGTGCCAGCAGTCCGTACGGCGGCGGAAACACCATATATTTT,CASSPYGGGNTIYF
TRBJ2-5,TRBV27,few,TRBD2,TGTGCCAGCAGTTTCTTCGGGGAGCGGGATAAAGAGACCCAGTACTTC,CASSFFGERDKETQYF
TRBJ2-7,TRBV24-1,.,.,TGTGCCACCAGTGACCGGTCCGGAGACGGAGCCTACGAGCAGTACTTC,CATSDRSGDGAYEQYF
TRBJ1-1,TRBV7-6,.,.,TGTGCCAGCAGCTTAGACGAACGCACTGAAGCTTTCTTT,CASSLDERTEAFF
TRBJ2-2,TRBV6-1,.,.,TGTGCCAGCAGTCACCGGGACAAGAACACCGGGGAGCTGTTTTTT,CASSHRDKNTGELFF
TRBJ2-5,TRBV10-3,few,.,TGTGCCATCAGTAGGAGGGATACAGGGTACCAAGAGACCCAGTACTTC,CAISRRDTGYQETQYF
TRBJ2-1,TRBV20-1,few,.,TGCAGTGCTAGAGGGAAGATGAACGAGCAGTTCTTC,CSARGKMNEQFF